This T cell receptor beta chain was captured by sequencing in a study of blood T cell repertoires in COVID-19. TCRdb keeps only in-frame clones here, not all; method: immunoSEQ multiplex PCR. The table includes approximately 72,000 clones, more than 75% detected once. J was trimmed by 8 bases and V by 0 bases; bases with no gene match: 5. CDR1 is SGDLS, CDR2 YYNGEE, per germline. The CDR3 length is 14 residues. The chain recombines TRBV9 with TRBJ2-1; 7 bases align to TRBD1. The sequenced sample was peripheral blood. This TCR was recovered from a woman in her sixties with acute or convalescent COVID-19. This chain's CDR3 is CASSVEQGFYEQFF. CDR3 in DNA: TGTGCCAGCAGCGTAGAACAGGGGTTCTATGAGCAGTTCTTC.